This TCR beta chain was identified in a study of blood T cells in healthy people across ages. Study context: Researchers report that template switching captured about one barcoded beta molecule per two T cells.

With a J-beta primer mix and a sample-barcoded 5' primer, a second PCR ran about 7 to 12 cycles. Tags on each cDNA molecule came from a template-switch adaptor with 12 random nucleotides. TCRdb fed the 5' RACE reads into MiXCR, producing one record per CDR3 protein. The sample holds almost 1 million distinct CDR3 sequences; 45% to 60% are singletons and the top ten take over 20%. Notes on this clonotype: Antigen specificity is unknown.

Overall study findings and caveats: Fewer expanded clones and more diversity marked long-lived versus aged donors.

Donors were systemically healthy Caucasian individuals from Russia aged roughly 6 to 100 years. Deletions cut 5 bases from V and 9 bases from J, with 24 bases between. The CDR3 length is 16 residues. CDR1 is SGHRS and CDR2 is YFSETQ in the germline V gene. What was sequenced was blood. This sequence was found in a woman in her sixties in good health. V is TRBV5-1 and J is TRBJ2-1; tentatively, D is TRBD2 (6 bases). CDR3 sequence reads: CASRLRDDARVTEQFF. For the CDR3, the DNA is TGCGCCAGCAGATTGCGGGATGACGCCCGGGTAACTGAGCAGTTCTTC.